Reported below is one TCR beta chain. As yet, its antigen is unknown. TCRdb keeps only in-frame clones here, not all; method: immunoSEQ multiplex PCR. The sample contains 50,000 to 60,000 clones, around 68% of which appear only once. This specimen belongs to a study of vaccination effects on CD4 cells after COVID-19. The V and J ends lost 4 bases and 3 bases, in that order; junction bases with no gene match: 7. This CDR3 is built from 15 residues. Germline V gene sequence: CDR1 SEHNR, CDR2 FQNEAQ (reference sequence). Ahead of sequencing, the ViraFEST assay grew antigen-specific CD4+ T cells using viral peptide pools. CD4+ T cell isolation took place after 10 days of culture. The healthy vaccine recipients, who had no prior SARS-CoV-2 infection, showed negative nucleocapsid antibodies.

This sample comprised CD4+ T cells from PBMCs cultured with SARS-CoV-2 spike peptides, obtained before COVID-19 vaccination. This receptor was taken from a human donor who received a COVID-19 vaccine. The J gene is TRBJ2-7, the V gene TRBV7-9; 9 bases line up with TRBD2. CDR3 protein: CASSSPERGVYEQYF. Written as DNA, the CDR3 is TGTGCCAGCAGCTCCCCGGAGCGGGGGGTCTACGAGCAGTACTTC. The full variable domain, completed using reference TRBV7-9 and TRBJ2-7, is DTGVSQNPRHKITKRGQNVTFRCDPISEHNRLYWYRQTLGQGPEFLTYFQNEAQLEKSRLLSDRFSAERPKGSFSTLEIQRTEQGDSAMYLCASSSPERGVYEQYFGPGTRLTVT.